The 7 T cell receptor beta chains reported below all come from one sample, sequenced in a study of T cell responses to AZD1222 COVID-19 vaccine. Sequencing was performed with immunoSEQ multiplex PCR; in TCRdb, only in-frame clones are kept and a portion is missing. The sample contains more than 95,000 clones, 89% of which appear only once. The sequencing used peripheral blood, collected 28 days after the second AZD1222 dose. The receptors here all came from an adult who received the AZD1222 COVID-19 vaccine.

CDR3: CASSYDQKSNQPQHF. The DNA of the CDR3 is TGTGCCAGCAGTTACGACCAGAAGAGTAATCAGCCCCAGCATTTT. The genes are TRBV6-2 or TRBV6-3 and TRBJ1-5; unclear D gene. The germline V gene has CDR1 MNHEY and CDR2 SVGEGT. V was trimmed by 2 bases and J by 4 bases, leaving 12 bases between them. The CDR3 is 15 residues long.

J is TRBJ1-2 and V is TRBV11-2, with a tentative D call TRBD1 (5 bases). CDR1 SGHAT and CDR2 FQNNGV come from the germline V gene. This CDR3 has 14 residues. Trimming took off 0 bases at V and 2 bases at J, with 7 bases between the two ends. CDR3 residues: CASSLEGGNYGYTF. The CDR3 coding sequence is TGTGCCAGCAGCTTAGAGGGGGGGAACTATGGCTACACCTTC.

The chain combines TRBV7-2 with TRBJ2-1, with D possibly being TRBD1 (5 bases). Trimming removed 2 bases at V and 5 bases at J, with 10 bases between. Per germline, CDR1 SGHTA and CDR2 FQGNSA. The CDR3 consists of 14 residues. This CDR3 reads CASSLSRTNNEQFF. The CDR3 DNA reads TGTGCCAGCAGCTTATCTCGGACAAACAATGAGCAGTTCTTC.

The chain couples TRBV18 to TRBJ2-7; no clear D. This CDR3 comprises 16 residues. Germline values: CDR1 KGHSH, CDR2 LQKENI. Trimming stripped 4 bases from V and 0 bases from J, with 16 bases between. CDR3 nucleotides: TGTGCCAGCTCACACCTGGACGCCGACCTCTCCTACGAGCAGTACTTC. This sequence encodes CASSHLDADLSYEQYF.

CDR3 bases: TGTGCCAGCAGCGCCTGGACAAATGAAAAACTGTTTTTT. This codes for CASSAWTNEKLFF. This chain uses TRBV6-5 with TRBJ1-4; perhaps TRBD1 as D (5 bases). Germline V gene sequence: CDR1 MNHEY, CDR2 SVGAGI. CDR3 length: 13 amino acids. Trimming removed 6 bases at V and 5 bases at J, with 10 bases between.

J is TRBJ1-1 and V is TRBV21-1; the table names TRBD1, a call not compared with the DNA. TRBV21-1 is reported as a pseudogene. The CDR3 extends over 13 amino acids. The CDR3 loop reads CASRKTGRTEAFF. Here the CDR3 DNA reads TGTGCCAGCAGAAAGACAGGGAGGACTGAAGCTTTCTTT.

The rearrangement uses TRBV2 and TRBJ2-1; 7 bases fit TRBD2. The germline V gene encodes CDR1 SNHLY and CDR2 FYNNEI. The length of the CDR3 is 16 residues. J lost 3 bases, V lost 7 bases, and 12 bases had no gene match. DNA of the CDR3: TGTGCCAGCACCTACTCCGGGCTAGCGGACTACAATGAGCAGTTCTTC. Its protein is CASTYSGLADYNEQFF.